The 23 T cell receptor beta chains given below trace back to one sample, sequenced in a study of T cell repertoires in cytomegalovirus infection. The antigens of these receptors remain unknown. TCRdb reprocessed the reads with MiXCR, giving one entry per CDR3 protein. The sample records around 69,000 distinct CDR3 sequences, about 30% being singletons. The material was CD8+ T cells from cultured PBMCs, obtained from culture after CMV antigen stimulation. The origin of the receptors is a human donor in good health (CMV status not recorded). Some clones in this sample may be carry-over from other donors' samples.

The genes are TRBV2 and TRBJ1-1; the D gene is possibly TRBD1 (6 bases). V was trimmed by 7 bases and J by 1 base, leaving 16 bases between them. This CDR3 contains 15 residues. Germline-derived CDR1 and CDR2 are SNHLY and FYNNEI. DNA of the CDR3: TGTGCCAGCACCCGAGGGGGGGCGGAGAACACTGAAGCTTTCTTT. It encodes CASTRGGAENTEAFF.

Ten or more counts support this clonotype. The chain recombines TRBV24-1 with TRBJ2-3; 7 bases map to TRBD1. V shed 3 bases and J 5 bases; nucleotides not matched to a gene: 7. The CDR3 loop spans 15 amino acids. Germline values: CDR1 KGHDR, CDR2 SFDVKD. CDR3 amino acids: CATSDRQGNIDTQYF. In DNA form, the CDR3 reads TGTGCCACCAGTGATCGACAGGGTAATATAGATACGCAGTATTTT.

This clonotype was counted only a few times. This rearrangement joins TRBV30 to TRBJ1-5; no reliable D call. Between the trimmed V and J ends, which lost 3 bases and 8 bases, there was a span of 14 bases. The CDR3 loop spans 13 amino acids. Germline CDR1 reads GTSNPN; CDR2 reads SVGIG (reference sequence). CDR3 coding DNA: TGTGCCTGGAGCGAGGACGTTAACGAGCCCCAGCATTTT. This sequence encodes CAWSEDVNEPQHF.

CDR3 region: CSVVYTEAFF. The CDR3, as DNA: TGCAGCGTTGTTTACACTGAAGCTTTCTTT. The genes are TRBV29-1 and TRBJ1-1, with D uncertain. Germline CDR1 SQVTM, CDR2 ANQGSEA. Trimming shortened V by 4 bases and J by 3 bases, and 3 bases separated the two germline ends. CDR3 size: 10 residues.

This clonotype was counted a few times. The chain uses TRBV27 and TRBJ1-5; D is unresolved. The CDR3 totals 14 residues. CDR1 MNHEY and CDR2 SMNVEV come from the germline V gene (reference sequence). V was clipped by 10 bases and J by 1 base, with 14 bases between them. The CDR3 region is CATLKLGSNQPQHF. CDR3 nucleotides: TGTGCCACCCTAAAGCTGGGGAGCAATCAGCCCCAGCATTTT.

V gene TRBV12-3 or TRBV12-4 combines with J gene TRBJ2-3; D is perhaps TRBD1 (6 bases). V lost 8 bases to trimming and J lost 0 bases, with 18 bases between them. The CDR3 has 16 amino acids. In DNA, the CDR3 is TGTGCCAGCTGCCCCTCAGGGGCCCTAAGCACAGATACGCAGTATTTT. It encodes CASCPSGALSTDTQYF.

Note on this clonotype: Mismatch with germline at one junction end may stem from a read error. V is TRBV10-2 and J is TRBJ2-7; 10 bases align to TRBD2. The CDR3 totals 14 residues. Germline values: CDR1 WSHSY, CDR2 SAAADI. The CDR3 bases are TGCGCCAGAAGTGACCAGCGGGAGGGCCACGAGCAGTACTTC. Protein product: CARSDQREGHEQYF.

The rearrangement links TRBV11-2 to TRBJ2-3, with no clear D. CDR3 size: 13 residues. V lost 2 bases to trimming and J lost 4 bases, with 7 bases between them. CDR1 and CDR2 from the germline V gene are SGHAT and FQNNGV. This CDR3 is CASSLWQPDTQYF. CDR3 nucleotide sequence: TGTGCCAGCAGCTTATGGCAGCCAGATACGCAGTATTTT.

J is TRBJ2-7 and V is TRBV30, with TRBD2 matching 12 bases. The CDR3 has 14 amino acids. Germline V CDR1 and CDR2: GTSNPN, SVGIG (reference sequence). V shed 4 bases and J 7 bases; nucleotides not matched to a gene: 8. DNA for the CDR3: TGTGCCTGGACTAGCGGGAGGGGCCCCGGAGAGCAGTACTTC. Protein product: CAWTSGRGPGEQYF.

The gene calls are TRBV7-2 and TRBJ2-3; TRBD2 aligns across 13 bases. The CDR3 length is 16 residues. Germline-derived CDR1 and CDR2 are SGHTA and FQGNSA. The trim removed 5 bases at V and 2 bases at J, leaving 4 bases unmatched. This CDR3 reads CASSPGLAGVTDTQYF. CDR3 DNA sequence: TGTGCCAGCAGCCCCGGACTAGCGGGAGTCACAGATACGCAGTATTTT.

Ten or more counts support this clonotype. The chain carries TRBV19 and TRBJ2-1, with D perhaps being TRBD1 or TRBD2 (5 bases each). With 7 bases removed from V and 0 bases from J, the gap between germline ends came to 10 bases. Germline V lookup: CDR1 LNHDA, CDR2 SQIVND (reference sequence). This CDR3 is built from 14 residues. The CDR3 region has the DNA TGTGCCAGTATCAGAGGGGACTCCTACAATGAGCAGTTCTTC. Its protein is CASIRGDSYNEQFF.

In its sample, this clonotype was seen many times. The chain combines TRBV7-9 with TRBJ1-3; D may be TRBD1 (5 bases). The CDR3 covers 15 residues. Trimming shortened V by 8 bases and J by 0 bases, and 14 bases separated the two germline ends. Germline CDR1 is SEHNR and CDR2 is FQNEAQ (reference sequence). CDR3 in amino acids: CASLGRTSSGNTIYF. In DNA form, the CDR3 reads TGTGCCAGCCTGGGGCGGACTTCCTCTGGAAACACCATATATTTT.

V gene TRBV19 combines with J gene TRBJ2-1; D possibly corresponds to TRBD2 (7 bases). CDR3 length: 14 amino acids. Germline CDR1 and CDR2: LNHDA and SQIVND (reference sequence). Trimming shortened V by 3 bases and J by 10 bases, and 16 bases separated the two germline ends. The CDR3 reads CASSIFQGRDEQFF. The CDR3 region has the DNA TGTGCCAGTAGTATTTTCCAGGGGAGGGACGAGCAGTTCTTC.

This clonotype was counted at least ten times. The rearrangement joins TRBV7-9 to TRBJ2-3; D perhaps matches TRBD2 (5 bases). This CDR3 spans 15 amino acids. V was pared by 5 bases and J by 0 bases, with 12 bases between. The germline gives CDR1 SEHNR, CDR2 FQNEAQ (reference sequence). CDR3 loop: CASSGPGSSTDTQYF. Here the CDR3 DNA reads TGTGCCAGCAGCGGTCCGGGATCAAGCACAGATACGCAGTATTTT.

This clonotype occurred many times. The V call is TRBV7-3, the J call TRBJ2-3; TRBD2 aligns across 10 bases. The ends lost 2 bases at V and 3 bases at J; junction bases unmatched: 8. Germline V gives CDR1 SGHTA, CDR2 FQGTGA. CDR3 size: 17 residues. The CDR3 sequence is CASSLSSGGARTDTQYF. The CDR3 DNA reads as TGTGCCAGCAGCTTATCCAGCGGGGGGGCTCGTACAGATACGCAGTATTTT.

Only one count was recorded for this clonotype. This chain joins TRBV6-8 and TRBJ2-1, with 13 bases matching TRBD2. Unmatched junction bases numbered 6, after V lost 5 bases and J lost 2 bases. The length of the CDR3 is 17 residues. CDR1 MNHGY and CDR2 SAAAGT come from the germline V gene. Written as DNA, the CDR3 is TGTGCCAGCAGTCGGACTAGCGGGAGCGGTCCCTACAATGAGCAGTTCTTC. It translates to CASSRTSGSGPYNEQFF.

The chain combines TRBV6-5 with TRBJ2-7; the D gene could be TRBD1 or TRBD2 (7 bases each). CDR1 and CDR2 (germline): MNHEY, SVGAGI. The CDR3 has 15 amino acids. Trimming cost V 5 bases and J 5 bases, with 19 bases left between them. CDR3 sequence reads: CASSTPGGGGHEQYF. CDR3 sequence (DNA): TGTGCCAGCAGTACCCCCGGGGGAGGGGGCCACGAGCAGTACTTC.

This clonotype showed up just a few times. The junction shows a germline mismatch at one end, possibly a read error. The V and J genes are TRBV5-3 and TRBJ2-2, with 7 nucleotides matching TRBD1. TRBV5-3 is reported as an ORF; its role is uncertain. The CDR3 is 15 residues long. In DNA, the CDR3 is TGTGCCAGCAGCTGGGGGACAGTGAACACCGGGGAGCTGTTTTTT. Its protein is CASSWGTVNTGELFF.

The rearrangement joins TRBV9 to TRBJ2-2; 9 nucleotides align to TRBD1. Unmatched junction bases numbered 9, after V lost 4 bases and J lost 5 bases. Germline V lookup: CDR1 SGDLS, CDR2 YYNGEE. The CDR3 runs to 16 residues. The DNA of the CDR3 is TGTGCCAGCAGCTTAGGGACAGGGTCGGGGACCGGGGAGCTGTTTTTT. It is translated as CASSLGTGSGTGELFF.

This clonotype occurred a few times. The chain is built from TRBV12-3 or TRBV12-4 and TRBJ2-3; the D is unclear. Trimming left V 7 bases short and J 5 bases short, with 10 bases between. CDR3 length: 12 amino acids. DNA of the CDR3: TGTGCCAGCACCCCCGGTTTAGATACGCAGTATTTT. It yields the protein CASTPGLDTQYF.

This chain uses TRBV12-3 or TRBV12-4 with TRBJ1-1, with D unresolved. V lost 7 bases and J 5 bases, leaving 14 bases between the germline ends. The CDR3 consists of 13 residues. This CDR3 reads CASTLDLGTEAFF. CDR3 nucleotide sequence: TGTGCCAGCACCTTGGACTTGGGGACTGAAGCTTTCTTT.

This rearrangement joins TRBV15 to TRBJ2-7; perhaps D is TRBD1 or TRBD2 (5 bases each). This CDR3 is 14 amino acids long. CDR1 and CDR2 (germline): LNHNV, YYDKDF (reference sequence). Trimming took off 0 bases at V and 3 bases at J, with 9 bases between the two ends. The CDR3 DNA reads as TGTGCCACCAGCAGAGAAGAGGGGCACTACGAGCAGTACTTC. It is translated as CATSREEGHYEQYF.

The rearrangement links TRBV11-2 to TRBJ1-2; no definite D call. Trimming cost V 0 bases and J 0 bases, with 11 bases left between them. The CDR3 runs to 16 residues. Germline V lookup: CDR1 SGHAT, CDR2 FQNNGV. CDR3 residues: CASSLDGGIANYGYTF. The CDR3 DNA is TGTGCCAGCAGCTTAGATGGTGGGATTGCTAACTATGGCTACACCTTC.